The present entry profiles one T cell receptor (beta chain) with its context. The sample is drawn from a study of cytomegalovirus exposure and HLA in healthy donors. 60 Vbeta and 13 Jbeta primers were used in PCR. The repertoire was sequenced with immunoSEQ multiplex PCR; TCRdb's copy has only in-frame clones and lacks some. The repertoire holds under 200,000 clones, with approximately 80% as singletons. This CDR3 has 15 amino acids. CDR1 and CDR2 (germline): SQVTM, ANQGSEA. Trimming removed 3 bases at V and 2 bases at J, with 17 bases between. J is TRBJ2-7 and V is TRBV29-1; D remains ambiguous. This TCR was recovered from a woman aged 45-60 years in good health and CMV-seropositive. Sequencing was performed on PBMCs. The CDR3 loop reads CSVDRRSAGTYEQYF. Here the CDR3 DNA reads TGCAGCGTTGATAGAAGAAGTGCCGGTACCTACGAGCAGTACTTC.